The next 28 T cell receptor beta chains were all read from a single sample in a study of T cell changes during pregnancy in multiple sclerosis. Generated by immunoSEQ multiplex PCR, the TCRdb table keeps only in-frame clones and is missing some. The table has roughly 40,000 clones, over 75% seen once. The sample in question was CD8+ T cells from peripheral blood mononuclear cells, obtained before pregnancy. Every receptor here comes from a female donor with multiple sclerosis, enrolled in a pregnancy study.

The chain uses TRBV5-6 and TRBJ2-7; D might be TRBD1 (6 bases). With 2 bases removed from V and 5 bases from J, the gap between germline ends came to 8 bases. CDR3 size: 12 residues. The germline V gene encodes CDR1 SGHDT and CDR2 YYEEEE. The CDR3 loop is CASSFSGDEQYF. The CDR3 bases are TGTGCCAGCAGCTTTTCAGGGGACGAGCAGTACTTC.

The chain employs TRBV7-9 and TRBJ2-2; 8 bases map to TRBD2. J was trimmed by 6 bases and V by 3 bases; bases with no gene match: 6. Germline V lookup: CDR1 SEHNR, CDR2 FQNEAQ (reference sequence). CDR3 length: 15 residues. In DNA form, the CDR3 reads TGTGCCAGCAGCTTGGGCGGGAGGTTGTCCGGGGAGCTGTTTTTT. Protein sequence: CASSLGGRLSGELFF.

The chain employs TRBV7-9 and TRBJ2-1; TRBD2 matches 7 bases. The germline CDR1 and CDR2 sequences are SEHNR and FQNEAQ (reference sequence). The CDR3 consists of 13 residues. With V trimmed by 7 bases and J by 6 bases, 6 bases remained unmatched. The DNA for the CDR3 is TGTGCCAGCACCCGACTAGCTGGCAATGAGCAGTTCTTC. Residues: CASTRLAGNEQFF.

The rearrangement links TRBV19 to TRBJ2-6; D is unclear. CDR1 and CDR2 (germline): LNHDA, SQIVND (reference sequence). This CDR3 is built from 16 residues. V was shortened by 4 bases and J by 1 base, with 11 bases between the two germline ends. The CDR3 region is CASSKQRFSGANVLTF. In nucleotides, the CDR3 is TGTGCCAGTAGTAAGCAGCGATTTTCTGGGGCCAACGTCCTGACTTTC.

The CDR3 bases are TGTGCCAGCAGCTTTGGGGGGGTTGAGCAGTTCTTC. This codes for CASSFGGVEQFF. J is TRBJ2-1 and V is TRBV13, with TRBD2 matching 7 bases. The length of the CDR3 is 12 residues. Germline CDR1 is PRHDT and CDR2 is FYEKMQ (reference sequence). After removal of 3 bases from V and 9 bases from J, the junction contained 2 bases not matched to a gene.

This chain links TRBV4-2 with TRBJ2-7, with unresolved D. CDR1 LGHNA and CDR2 YNFKEQ come from the germline V gene. With 5 bases removed from V and 2 bases from J, the gap between germline ends came to 10 bases. This CDR3 region has 13 residues. This chain's CDR3 is CASSEGLTYEQYF. The CDR3 DNA reads TGTGCCAGCAGCGAAGGTCTTACCTACGAGCAGTACTTC.

The chain links TRBV6-1 to TRBJ1-1; 7 bases agree with TRBD1. The germline CDR1 and CDR2 sequences are MNHNS and SASEGT. This CDR3 has 15 residues. V trimming: 7 bases; J trimming: 1 base; junction bases outside the gene matches: 9. The CDR3 DNA follows: TGTGCCAGCACCCGAAACAGGGGCCCGAACACTGAAGCTTTCTTT. Residues: CASTRNRGPNTEAFF.

J is TRBJ2-7 and V is TRBV25-1; D is perhaps TRBD1 (6 bases). Germline-derived CDR1 and CDR2 are MGHDK and SYGVNS. The V end was cut by 3 bases, the J end by 6 bases, with 12 bases between. This CDR3 spans 13 amino acids. CDR3 sequence (DNA): TGTGCCAGCAGTGACCCCGGACAGCCCGAGCAGTACTTC. Its protein product is CASSDPGQPEQYF.

The rearrangement links TRBV19 to TRBJ1-1; 8 nucleotides agree with TRBD1. CDR3 size: 13 residues. J lost 4 bases, V lost 2 bases, and 0 bases had no gene match. Looked up from germline, CDR1 is LNHDA and CDR2 is SQIVND (reference sequence). The CDR3 reads CASSITGGTEAFF. The CDR3 nucleotides read TGTGCCAGTAGTATAACAGGGGGCACTGAAGCTTTCTTT.

The gene calls are TRBV28 and TRBJ2-2, with 7 bases identical to TRBD1. The CDR3 spans 22 residues. V gave up 4 bases and J gave up 6 bases; unmatched junction bases: 29. Per the germline V gene, CDR1 is MDHEN and CDR2 is SYDVKM. The CDR3 loop is CASSSLTAQLVRIRGRAGELFF. CDR3 nucleotides: TGTGCCAGCAGTTCCCTAACAGCTCAATTGGTGCGAATTAGGGGGCGTGCCGGGGAGCTGTTTTTT.

The chain uses TRBV13 and TRBJ2-7; the match to TRBD1 covers 9 bases. The CDR3 sequence is 15 residues long. J gave up 5 bases and V 3 bases, and 8 bases lay outside the gene matches. From germline, CDR1 is PRHDT and CDR2 FYEKMQ (reference sequence). CDR3 amino acids: CASSLGTGWNNEQYF. The CDR3, as DNA: TGTGCCAGCAGCTTGGGGACAGGGTGGAATAACGAGCAGTACTTC. The whole variable domain, remainder taken from reference TRBV13 and TRBJ2-7, is AAGVIQSPRHLIKEKRETATLKCYPIPRHDTVYWYQQGPGQDPQFLISFYEKMQSDKGSIPDRFSAQQFSDYHSELNMSSLELGDSALYFCASSLGTGWNNEQYFGPGTRLTVT.

The chain joins TRBV14 to TRBJ1-2, with D perhaps matching TRBD1 (6 bases). The CDR3 consists of 13 residues. V lost 4 bases to trimming and J lost 5 bases, with 11 bases between them. The V gene's germline CDR1 is SGHDN and CDR2 FVKESK. CDR3 loop: CASSPGTSYGYTF. DNA of the CDR3: TGTGCCAGCAGCCCGGGGACATCGTATGGCTACACCTTC. The full variable domain, completed using reference TRBV14 and TRBJ1-2, is EAGVTQFPSHSVIEKGQTVTLRCDPISGHDNLYWYRRVMGKEIKFLLHFVKESKQDESGMPNNRFLAERTGGTYSTLKVQPAELEDSGVYFCASSPGTSYGYTFGSGTRLTVV.

V and J are TRBV19 and TRBJ1-2; a possible D gene is TRBD1 (5 bases). CDR1 is LNHDA, CDR2 SQIVND, per germline (reference sequence). The V end lost 4 bases, the J end lost 6 bases, and 15 bases lay between the germline ends. The CDR3 spans 14 residues. The CDR3 DNA reads TGTGCCAGTAGTACCGTGGGGCCAGAGGATGGCTACACCTTC. Translating gives CASSTVGPEDGYTF.

The chain has TRBV11-2 and TRBJ2-1; 10 bases are a match to TRBD2. Trimming at V came to 6 bases and at J to 4 bases, leaving 9 bases not matched to a gene. This CDR3 is 16 amino acids long. Looked up from germline, CDR1 is SGHAT and CDR2 is FQNNGV. CDR3 protein: CASRPTGTSVYNEQFF. For the CDR3, the DNA is TGTGCCAGCAGGCCAACCGGGACTAGCGTTTACAATGAGCAGTTCTTC.

The genes are TRBV4-3 and TRBJ2-3; TRBD2 aligns across 7 bases. CDR3 length: 14 residues. V was pared by 4 bases and J by 1 base, with 2 bases of the junction left unmatched. The V gene's germline CDR1 is LGHNA and CDR2 YSLEER. CDR3 in amino acids: CASSPGGGTDTQYF. The CDR3 nucleotides read TGCGCCAGCAGCCCTGGGGGGGGCACAGATACGCAGTATTTT.

The V and J genes are TRBV9 and TRBJ2-1, with TRBD1 as a possible D gene (5 bases). Trimming left V 0 bases short and J 8 bases short, with 12 bases between. From germline, CDR1 is SGDLS and CDR2 YYNGEE. There are 14 residues in the CDR3. CDR3 sequence reads: CASSVGVGVDEQFF. CDR3 DNA: TGTGCCAGCAGCGTAGGCGTAGGGGTCGATGAGCAGTTCTTC.

V usage is TRBV25-1 and J usage is TRBJ2-7, with D unresolved. There are 16 residues in the CDR3. The germline V gene encodes CDR1 MGHDK and CDR2 SYGVNS. Trimming removed 3 bases at V and 2 bases at J, with 17 bases between. In nucleotides, the CDR3 is TGTGCCAGCAGTGATCCCGGTTCACCTATTACCTACGAGCAGTACTTC. As protein: CASSDPGSPITYEQYF.

This sequence joins TRBV4-1 and TRBJ1-5; weak D call: TRBD1 (6 bases). The CDR3 has 14 amino acids. Trimming took off 1 base at V and 5 bases at J, with 9 bases between the two ends. Germline V CDR1 and CDR2: MGHRA, YSYEKL. CDR3 sequence (DNA): TGCGCCAGCAGCCAAGTACAGGGAGATCAGCCCCAGCATTTT. This codes for CASSQVQGDQPQHF.

J is TRBJ2-7 and V is TRBV9; the D is unclear. V was cut by 0 bases and J by 5 bases, with 12 bases left in between. The CDR3 is 14 residues long. Germline CDR1 SGDLS, CDR2 YYNGEE. In DNA, the CDR3 is TGTGCCAGCAGCGTAGGGGCAGCTTGGCACGAGCAGTACTTC. It encodes CASSVGAAWHEQYF.

V and J are TRBV9 and TRBJ1-3; tentatively, D is TRBD1 (6 bases). CDR1 and CDR2 from the germline V gene are SGDLS and YYNGEE. V was clipped by 1 base and J by 0 bases, with 8 bases between them. This CDR3 comprises 15 residues. The CDR3 nucleotides are TGTGCCAGCAGCGTATCAGGGGACTCTGGAAACACCATATATTTT. Its translation: CASSVSGDSGNTIYF.

The chain carries TRBV27 and TRBJ1-1, with D perhaps matching TRBD1 (6 bases). The V gene lost 4 bases and the J gene lost 1 base, with 22 bases spanning the gap. CDR1 is MNHEY and CDR2 is SMNVEV in the germline V gene (reference sequence). This CDR3 has 18 residues. The CDR3 coding sequence is TGTGCCAGCAGTTCATCACCGAGAGCGGACAGCGAGAACACTGAAGCTTTCTTT. As protein: CASSSSPRADSENTEAFF.

This rearrangement joins TRBV27 to TRBJ1-1; no firm D call. CDR1 MNHEY and CDR2 SMNVEV come from the germline V gene (reference sequence). The V end was cut by 9 bases, the J end by 0 bases, with 11 bases between. CDR3 size: 13 residues. CDR3: CASSDLMNTEAFF. The CDR3 DNA follows: TGTGCCAGTTCCGATCTAATGAACACTGAAGCTTTCTTT.

The chain carries TRBV28 and TRBJ2-7; D might be TRBD1 (6 bases). This CDR3 contains 16 residues. The V end was cut by 11 bases, the J end by 2 bases, with 25 bases between. Germline CDR1 MDHEN, CDR2 SYDVKM. Here the CDR3 DNA reads TGTGCCGTACATTCAATAAGGGACACAAGCACCTACGAGCAGTACTTC. Translated, it gives CAVHSIRDTSTYEQYF.

V usage is TRBV5-5 and J usage is TRBJ1-5; D unresolved. Germline values: CDR1 SGHKS, CDR2 YYEKEE (reference sequence). Trimming removed 2 bases at V and 5 bases at J, with 8 bases between. This CDR3 contains 13 residues. CDR3 in DNA: TGTGCCAGCAGCTTCCGGGGTTATCAGCCCCAGCATTTT. Encoded protein: CASSFRGYQPQHF.

This clone appeared once. The chain is built from TRBV7-6 and TRBJ2-7; D perhaps matches TRBD2 (6 bases). This CDR3 contains 11 residues. V was pared by 11 bases and J by 9 bases, with 17 bases between. CDR1 and CDR2 from the germline V gene are SGHVS and FNYEAQ. CDR3 in amino acids: CASKEGERQYF. The CDR3 DNA reads as TGTGCCTCGAAGGAGGGCGAAAGGCAGTACTTC.

This rearrangement joins TRBV6-1 to TRBJ1-5; D unclear. Trimming shortened V by 0 bases and J by 9 bases, and 9 bases separated the two germline ends. Germline CDR1 reads MNHNS; CDR2 reads SASEGT. The CDR3 runs 13 residues. In DNA, the CDR3 is TGTGCCAGCAGTGAAGCCCCCCTAGGGCCCCAGCATTTT. Translation gives CASSEAPLGPQHF.

The chain carries TRBV7-9 and TRBJ2-7, with D perhaps TRBD1 (6 bases). The CDR3 has 15 residues. CDR1 SEHNR and CDR2 FQNEAQ come from the germline V gene (reference sequence). V was clipped by 1 base and J by 7 bases, with 17 bases between them. The CDR3 here is CASSLVGSERGEQYF. The CDR3 DNA reads as TGTGCCAGCAGCTTAGTAGGCTCGGAGAGGGGGGAGCAGTACTTC. The full variable domain, in which reference TRBV7-9 and TRBJ2-7 provide the parts outside the CDR3, is DTGVSQNPRHKITKRGQNVTFRCDPISEHNRLYWYRQTLGQGPEFLTYFQNEAQLEKSRLLSDRFSAERPKGSFSTLEIQRTEQGDSAMYLCASSLVGSERGEQYFGPGTRLTVT.

CDR3 in amino acids: CASLLQGAFNSPLHF. The CDR3 coding sequence is TGTGCCAGCCTATTACAGGGGGCGTTCAATTCACCCCTCCACTTT. The J gene is TRBJ1-6, the V gene TRBV28, with 9 bases fitting TRBD1. J was trimmed by 7 bases and V by 8 bases; bases with no gene match: 9. CDR1 is MDHEN and CDR2 is SYDVKM in the germline V gene. The CDR3 runs 15 residues.